One sample yielded the 20 T cell receptor beta chains listed below, sequenced in a study of T cell responses to AZD1222 COVID-19 vaccine. TCRdb's copy holds only in-frame clones and misses some; the assay was immunoSEQ multiplex PCR. In the table there are fewer than 200,000 clones, approximately 92% of which are singletons. Sequenced here: peripheral blood, sampled on day 0 of AZD1222 vaccination. The origin of the receptors is an adult in good health.

The V gene is TRBV30, the J gene TRBJ1-4; D is unclear. CDR3 length equals 15 residues. Trimming removed 0 bases at V and 4 bases at J, with 12 bases between. Germline CDR1 GTSNPN, CDR2 SVGIG (reference sequence). The CDR3 is CAWSVSGSINEKLFF. Here the CDR3 DNA reads TGTGCCTGGAGTGTATCCGGGTCCATTAATGAAAAACTGTTTTTT.

The rearrangement joins TRBV19 to TRBJ1-5; D not certain. The CDR3 spans 11 residues. Germline V lookup: CDR1 LNHDA, CDR2 SQIVND (reference sequence). V lost 6 bases and J 4 bases, leaving 4 bases between the germline ends. The CDR3 region is CASSDNQPQHF. The CDR3 coding sequence is TGTGCCAGTAGCGATAATCAGCCCCAGCATTTT. The entire variable domain, with the rest obtained from reference TRBV19 and TRBJ1-5, is as follows: DGGITQSPKYLFRKEGQNVTLSCEQNLNHDAMYWYRQDPGQGLRLIYYSQIVNDFQKGDIAEGYSVSREKKESFPLTVTSAQKNPTAFYLCASSDNQPQHFGDGTRLSIL.

This clone turned up a few times. The chain combines TRBV6-4 with TRBJ2-3; 10 bases line up with TRBD2. The CDR3 spans 14 residues. In germline, CDR1 is MRHNA, CDR2 SNTAGT. Trimming cost V 3 bases and J 3 bases; bases outside gene matches: 0. The CDR3, as DNA: TGTGCCAGCAGTGAGACTAGCGGGACAGATACGCAGTATTTT. Amino acids: CASSETSGTDTQYF.

This CDR3 reads CASSQNENTGELFF. In nucleotides, the CDR3 is TGCGCCAGCAGCCAAAACGAGAACACCGGGGAGCTGTTTTTT. The V and J genes are TRBV4-3 and TRBJ2-2, with unresolved D. The CDR3 has 14 residues. From germline, CDR1 is LGHNA and CDR2 YSLEER. Trimming shortened V by 2 bases and J by 1 base, and 5 bases separated the two germline ends.

The gene calls are TRBV30 and TRBJ1-3, with D possibly TRBD1 on 5 matching bases. CDR3 length: 13 amino acids. The germline V gene has CDR1 GTSNPN and CDR2 SVGIG (reference sequence). The CDR3 coding sequence is TGTGCGTATACCCAGGGATATGGAAACACCATATATTTT. The encoded protein is CAYTQGYGNTIYF.

This sequence joins TRBV10-2 and TRBJ2-1; 11 bases line up with TRBD2. The germline CDR1 and CDR2 sequences are WSHSY and SAAADI. Germline trimming cut 6 bases from V and 8 bases from J; bases unmatched to any gene: 12. The CDR3 spans 16 residues. CDR3 region: CASSGPGLAGFYEQFF. The CDR3 coding sequence is TGCGCCAGCAGCGGGCCCGGACTAGCGGGTTTCTATGAGCAGTTCTTC.

V usage is TRBV9 and J usage is TRBJ2-7, with D maybe TRBD1 (6 bases). Per the germline V gene, CDR1 is SGDLS and CDR2 is YYNGEE. CDR3 length: 14 amino acids. Trimming left V 6 bases short and J 2 bases short, with 15 bases between. The CDR3 sequence: CASTQGSGAYEQYF. CDR3 DNA sequence: TGTGCCAGCACCCAGGGGAGTGGGGCCTACGAGCAGTACTTC.

The V gene is TRBV27, the J gene TRBJ1-2; D call uncertain. The CDR3 runs to 13 residues. The V and J ends lost 4 bases and 5 bases respectively, with 11 bases between them. The germline V gene has CDR1 MNHEY and CDR2 SMNVEV (reference sequence). CDR3 sequence reads: CASSSGIRYGYTF. The DNA of the CDR3 is TGTGCCAGCAGTTCCGGGATACGTTATGGCTACACCTTC.

V gene TRBV27 combines with J gene TRBJ2-7, with D uncertain. CDR1 is MNHEY, CDR2 SMNVEV, per germline (reference sequence). V lost 2 bases and J 3 bases, leaving 8 bases between the germline ends. The CDR3 has 13 amino acids. CDR3: CASSLTIHYEQYF. CDR3 nucleotides: TGTGCCAGCAGTTTAACTATACACTACGAGCAGTACTTC.

The J gene is TRBJ1-2, the V gene TRBV14; D is undetermined. Germline CDR1 and CDR2: SGHDN and FVKESK. V was pared by 2 bases and J by 1 base, with 11 bases between. This CDR3 region has 15 residues. The CDR3 DNA reads TGTGCCAGCAGCCAATTCACGGACCTTAACTATGGCTACACCTTC. Translated, it gives CASSQFTDLNYGYTF.

V is TRBV19 and J is TRBJ1-2, with a possible D match to TRBD1 (6 bases). Trimming cost V 10 bases and J 7 bases, with 19 bases left between them. Germline V lookup: CDR1 LNHDA, CDR2 SQIVND (reference sequence). The CDR3 spans 13 residues. The CDR3 DNA reads TGTGCCATCTCGGGCGGGGGGCTTGGTGGCTACACCTTC. This codes for CAISGGGLGGYTF. Combining the CDR3 with reference TRBV19 and TRBJ1-2 gives the whole variable domain DGGITQSPKYLFRKEGQNVTLSCEQNLNHDAMYWYRQDPGQGLRLIYYSQIVNDFQKGDIAEGYSVSREKKESFPLTVTSAQKNPTAFYLCAISGGGLGGYTFGSGTRLTVV.

This clone was seen just once. The rearrangement joins TRBV6-5 to TRBJ1-3; D call uncertain. Germline V gene sequence: CDR1 MNHEY, CDR2 SVGAGI. Trimming removed 6 bases at V and 0 bases at J, with 12 bases between. The CDR3 spans 15 residues. The CDR3: CASSPTRNSGNTIYF. The CDR3 DNA follows: TGTGCCAGCAGCCCCACACGAAACTCTGGAAACACCATATATTTT.

The V gene is TRBV7-9, the J gene TRBJ1-1; D might be TRBD1 (5 bases). The ends were cut back, 4 bases at V and 0 bases at J, with 9 bases in the middle. There are 14 residues in the CDR3. CDR1 and CDR2 from the germline V gene are SEHNR and FQNEAQ (reference sequence). Here the CDR3 DNA reads TGTGCCAGCAGCTATTGGGGCGTGAACACTGAAGCTTTCTTT. It yields the protein CASSYWGVNTEAFF.

The V and J genes are TRBV6-5 and TRBJ2-7; no firm D call. Per germline, CDR1 MNHEY and CDR2 SVGAGI. The ends were cut back, 2 bases at V and 1 base at J, with 12 bases in the middle. The CDR3 has 15 residues. The CDR3: CASSYGPGSSYEQYF. CDR3 DNA sequence: TGTGCCAGCAGTTACGGGCCAGGTTCATCCTACGAGCAGTACTTC.

V usage is TRBV5-1 and J usage is TRBJ2-5; TRBD1 matches at 9 bases. The CDR3 is 13 residues long. V was pared by 7 bases and J by 4 bases, with 5 bases of the junction left unmatched. Germline V gene sequence: CDR1 SGHRS, CDR2 YFSETQ. The CDR3 loop reads CASGQTGGETQYF. As DNA, the CDR3 is TGCGCCAGCGGACAGACAGGGGGAGAGACCCAGTACTTC.

The genes are TRBV2 and TRBJ1-3; TRBD1 might be the D (5 bases). V was trimmed by 6 bases and J by 1 base, leaving 16 bases between them. Germline CDR1 reads SNHLY; CDR2 reads FYNNEI. CDR3 length: 16 amino acids. In DNA, the CDR3 is TGTGCCAGCAGCAAAGACTCAGGGATATCTGGAAACACCATATATTTT. Its translation is CASSKDSGISGNTIYF.

The V call is TRBV5-1, the J call TRBJ2-1, with unresolved D. V dropped 3 bases and J dropped 4 bases, with 5 bases sitting between them. The CDR3 runs to 12 residues. The V gene's germline CDR1 is SGHRS and CDR2 YFSETQ. Here the CDR3 reads CASSSRYNEQFF. CDR3 DNA: TGCGCCAGCAGCTCCCGGTACAATGAGCAGTTCTTC. The full variable domain, completed using reference TRBV5-1 and TRBJ2-1, is KAGVTQTPRYLIKTRGQQVTLSCSPISGHRSVSWYQQTPGQGLQFLFEYFSETQRNKGNFPGRFSGRQFSNSRSEMNVSTLELGDSALYLCASSSRYNEQFFGPGTRLTVL.

The chain recombines TRBV29-1 with TRBJ1-1, with a possible D match to TRBD1 (5 bases). The V end was cut by 8 bases, the J end by 1 base, with 17 bases between. Germline values: CDR1 SQVTM, CDR2 ANQGSEA. CDR3 size: 14 residues. CDR3 sequence: CSHTAQGRNTEAFF. CDR3 DNA: TGCAGCCACACGGCTCAGGGAAGGAACACTGAAGCTTTCTTT.

The rearrangement links TRBV2 to TRBJ2-7, with D uncertain. CDR1 is SNHLY, CDR2 FYNNEI, per germline. The V end was cut by 3 bases, the J end by 0 bases, with 12 bases between. This CDR3 has 15 amino acids. The CDR3 is CASSEGWPFSYEQYV. DNA for the CDR3: TGTGCCAGCAGTGAGGGTTGGCCGTTCTCCTACGAGCAGTACGTC.

This sequence joins TRBV6-8 and TRBJ2-7; no clear D gene. V was pared by 8 bases and J by 5 bases, with 16 bases between. Germline assignment: CDR1 MNHGY and CDR2 SAAAGT. The CDR3 has 13 amino acids. CDR3: CASRFACLDEQYV. The CDR3 bases are TGTGCCAGCCGCTTTGCCTGCCTCGACGAGCAGTACGTC.